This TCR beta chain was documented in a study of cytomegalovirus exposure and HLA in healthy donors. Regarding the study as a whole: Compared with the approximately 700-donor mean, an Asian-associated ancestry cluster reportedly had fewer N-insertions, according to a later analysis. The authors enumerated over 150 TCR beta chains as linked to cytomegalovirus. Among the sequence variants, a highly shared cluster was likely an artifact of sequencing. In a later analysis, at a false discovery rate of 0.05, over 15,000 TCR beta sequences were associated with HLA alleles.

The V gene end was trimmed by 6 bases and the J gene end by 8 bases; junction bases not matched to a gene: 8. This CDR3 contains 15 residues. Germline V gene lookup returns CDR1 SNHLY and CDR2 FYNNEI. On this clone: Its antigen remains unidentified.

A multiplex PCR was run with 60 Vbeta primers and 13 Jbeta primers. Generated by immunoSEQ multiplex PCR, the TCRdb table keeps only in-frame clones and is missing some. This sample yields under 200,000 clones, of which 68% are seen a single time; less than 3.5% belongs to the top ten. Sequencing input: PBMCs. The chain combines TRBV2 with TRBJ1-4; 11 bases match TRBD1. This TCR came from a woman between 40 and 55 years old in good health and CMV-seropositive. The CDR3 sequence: CASRGEGQGGEKLFF. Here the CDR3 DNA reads TGTGCCAGCAGGGGTGAGGGACAGGGGGGAGAAAAACTGTTTTTT.